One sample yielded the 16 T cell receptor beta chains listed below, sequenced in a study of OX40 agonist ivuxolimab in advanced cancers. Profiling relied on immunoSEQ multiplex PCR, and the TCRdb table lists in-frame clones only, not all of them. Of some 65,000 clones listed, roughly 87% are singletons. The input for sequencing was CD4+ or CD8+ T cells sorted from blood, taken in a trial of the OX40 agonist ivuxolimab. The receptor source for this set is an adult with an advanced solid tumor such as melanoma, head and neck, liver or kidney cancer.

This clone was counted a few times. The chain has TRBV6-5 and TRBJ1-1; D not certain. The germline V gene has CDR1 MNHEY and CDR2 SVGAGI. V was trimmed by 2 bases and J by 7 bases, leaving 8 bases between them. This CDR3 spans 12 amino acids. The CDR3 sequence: CASSYVAFEAFF. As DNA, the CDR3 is TGTGCCAGCAGTTACGTTGCCTTTGAAGCTTTCTTT.

CDR3 nucleotides: TGTGCCAGCAACCCGAAAGAGACCCAGTACTTC. It codes for CASNPKETQYF. The rearrangement links TRBV6-1 to TRBJ2-5; D is ambiguous. The length of the CDR3 is 11 residues. V gave up 7 bases and J gave up 3 bases, with 6 bases separating them. Germline CDR1 is MNHNS and CDR2 is SASEGT.

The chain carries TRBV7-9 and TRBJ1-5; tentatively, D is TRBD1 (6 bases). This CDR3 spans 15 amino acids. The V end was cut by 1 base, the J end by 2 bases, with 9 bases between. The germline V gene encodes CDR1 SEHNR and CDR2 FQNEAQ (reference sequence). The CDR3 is CASSLVGGGNQPQHF. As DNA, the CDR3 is TGTGCCAGCAGCTTAGTCGGGGGCGGCAATCAGCCCCAGCATTTT.

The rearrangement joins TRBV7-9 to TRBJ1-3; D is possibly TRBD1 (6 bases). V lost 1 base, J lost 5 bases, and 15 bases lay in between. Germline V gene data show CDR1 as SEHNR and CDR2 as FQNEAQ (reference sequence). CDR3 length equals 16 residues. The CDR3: CASSLDSPGGRNTIYF. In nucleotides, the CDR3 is TGTGCCAGCAGCTTAGATAGCCCGGGGGGCCGAAACACCATATATTTT.

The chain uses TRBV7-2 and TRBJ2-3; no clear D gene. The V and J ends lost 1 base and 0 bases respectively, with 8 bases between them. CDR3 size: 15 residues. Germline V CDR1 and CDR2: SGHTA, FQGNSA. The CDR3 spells CASSLGLSSTDTQYF. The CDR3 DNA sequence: TGTGCCAGCAGCTTAGGACTGTCTAGCACAGATACGCAGTATTTT.

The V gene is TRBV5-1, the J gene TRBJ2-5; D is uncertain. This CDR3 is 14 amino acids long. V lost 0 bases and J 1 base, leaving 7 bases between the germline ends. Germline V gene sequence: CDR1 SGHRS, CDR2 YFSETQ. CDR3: CASSLVLLQETQYF. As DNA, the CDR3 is TGCGCCAGCAGCTTGGTCCTACTCCAAGAGACCCAGTACTTC.

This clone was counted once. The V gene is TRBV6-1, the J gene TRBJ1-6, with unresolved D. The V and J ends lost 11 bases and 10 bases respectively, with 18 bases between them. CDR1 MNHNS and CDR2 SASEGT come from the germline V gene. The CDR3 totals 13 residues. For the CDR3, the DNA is TGTGCCGCCTATAGGGAGGTTGGGTCACCCCTCCACTTT. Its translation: CAAYREVGSPLHF.

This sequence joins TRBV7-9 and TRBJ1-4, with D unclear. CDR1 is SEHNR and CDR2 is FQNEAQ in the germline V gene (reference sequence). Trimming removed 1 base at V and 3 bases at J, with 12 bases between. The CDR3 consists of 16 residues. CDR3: CASSLEGRSANEKLFF. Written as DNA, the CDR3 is TGTGCCAGCAGCTTAGAAGGGAGGTCCGCTAATGAAAAACTGTTTTTT. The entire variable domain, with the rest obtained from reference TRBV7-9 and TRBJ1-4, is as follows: DTGVSQNPRHKITKRGQNVTFRCDPISEHNRLYWYRQTLGQGPEFLTYFQNEAQLEKSRLLSDRFSAERPKGSFSTLEIQRTEQGDSAMYLCASSLEGRSANEKLFFGSGTQLSVL.

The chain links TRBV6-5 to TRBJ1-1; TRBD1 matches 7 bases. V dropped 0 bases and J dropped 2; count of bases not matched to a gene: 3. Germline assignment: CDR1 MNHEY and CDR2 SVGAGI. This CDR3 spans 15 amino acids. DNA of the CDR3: TGTGCCAGCAGTTACTCAGGGGGCGGTAACACTGAAGCTTTCTTT. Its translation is CASSYSGGGNTEAFF.

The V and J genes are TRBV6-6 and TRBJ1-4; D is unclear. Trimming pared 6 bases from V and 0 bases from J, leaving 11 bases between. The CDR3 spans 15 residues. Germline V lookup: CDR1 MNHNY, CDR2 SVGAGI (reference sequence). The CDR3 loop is CASRLNTATNEKLFF. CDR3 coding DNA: TGTGCCAGCAGGCTCAACACTGCAACTAATGAAAAACTGTTTTTT.

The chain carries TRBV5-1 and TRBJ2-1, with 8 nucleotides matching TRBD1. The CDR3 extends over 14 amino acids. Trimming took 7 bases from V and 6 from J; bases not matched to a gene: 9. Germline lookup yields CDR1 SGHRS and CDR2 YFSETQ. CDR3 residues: CASQGDRMTNEQFF. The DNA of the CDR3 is TGCGCCAGCCAGGGGGACAGGATGACCAATGAGCAGTTCTTC. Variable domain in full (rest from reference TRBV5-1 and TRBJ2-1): KAGVTQTPRYLIKTRGQQVTLSCSPISGHRSVSWYQQTPGQGLQFLFEYFSETQRNKGNFPGRFSGRQFSNSRSEMNVSTLELGDSALYLCASQGDRMTNEQFFGPGTRLTVL.

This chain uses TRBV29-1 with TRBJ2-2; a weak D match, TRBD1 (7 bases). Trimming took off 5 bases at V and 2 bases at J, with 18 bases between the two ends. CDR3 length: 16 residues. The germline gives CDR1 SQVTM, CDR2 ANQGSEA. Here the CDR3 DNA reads TGCAGCGTTAGCGATCGACAGGGACTTAACACCGGGGAGCTGTTTTTT. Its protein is CSVSDRQGLNTGELFF.

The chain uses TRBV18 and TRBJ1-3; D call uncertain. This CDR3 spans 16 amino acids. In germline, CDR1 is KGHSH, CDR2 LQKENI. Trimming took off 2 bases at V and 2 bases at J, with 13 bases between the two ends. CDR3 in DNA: TGTGCCAGCTCACCAGGCTTCGGGCCTCCTGGAAACACCATATATTTT. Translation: CASSPGFGPPGNTIYF.

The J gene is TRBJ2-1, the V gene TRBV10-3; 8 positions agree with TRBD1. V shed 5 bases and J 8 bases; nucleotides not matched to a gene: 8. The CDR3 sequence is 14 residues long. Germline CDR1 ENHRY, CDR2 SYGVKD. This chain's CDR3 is CAISLLPGQDEQFF. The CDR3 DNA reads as TGTGCCATCAGTTTACTTCCGGGACAGGATGAGCAGTTCTTC.

The CDR3 coding sequence is TGCGCCAGCAGCCAAGAGGGACAGGGCTTCAATGAGCAGTTCTTC. Amino acid sequence: CASSQEGQGFNEQFF. This chain joins TRBV4-3 and TRBJ2-1, with TRBD1 matching 9 bases. V was clipped by 0 bases and J by 6 bases; unmatched bases: 3. Germline-derived CDR1 and CDR2 are LGHNA and YSLEER. The CDR3 loop spans 15 amino acids.

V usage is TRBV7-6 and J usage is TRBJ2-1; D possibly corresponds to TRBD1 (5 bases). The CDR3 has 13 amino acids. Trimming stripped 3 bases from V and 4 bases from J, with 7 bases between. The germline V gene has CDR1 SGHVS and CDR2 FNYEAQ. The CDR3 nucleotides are TGTGCCAGCAGCTTCGACAGTTACAATGAGCAGTTCTTC. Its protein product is CASSFDSYNEQFF. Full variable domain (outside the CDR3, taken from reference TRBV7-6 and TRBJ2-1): GAGVSQSPRYKVTKRGQDVALRCDPISGHVSLYWYRQALGQGPEFLTYFNYEAQQDKSGLPNDRFSAERPEGSISTLTIQRTEQRDSAMYRCASSFDSYNEQFFGPGTRLTVL.